A single sample gave rise to the 24 T cell receptor beta chains below, sequenced in a study of T cells in Graves' hyperthyroidism and ophthalmopathy. The investigators amplified TCR beta CDR3 regions from RNA transcripts. First-round RT-PCR of the TCR CDR3 relied on the HTBI primer set. TCRdb reprocessed the multiplex PCR reads via MiXCR and lists one record per CDR3 protein. The data hold some 460,000 distinct CDR3 sequences, with around 14% observed a single time. Sequencing used blood. The source is a woman aged 18 to 35 with Graves' hyperthyroidism.

This clonotype was counted a few times. This chain connects TRBV19 to TRBJ1-1; tentatively, D is TRBD1 (6 bases). CDR3 size: 14 residues. The V and J ends lost 2 bases and 4 bases respectively, with 11 bases between them. Germline CDR1 is LNHDA and CDR2 is SQIVND (reference sequence). CDR3 sequence: CASSITGMGTEAFF. CDR3 sequence (DNA): TGTGCCAGTAGTATAACAGGGATGGGCACTGAAGCTTTCTTT.

This clonotype was counted many times. The V gene is TRBV30, the J gene TRBJ1-1; D is uncertain. Trimming shortened V by 7 bases and J by 2 bases, and 8 bases separated the two germline ends. The V gene's germline CDR1 is GTSNPN and CDR2 SVGIG (reference sequence). The CDR3 runs to 11 residues. The CDR3 region is CAFRGNTEAFF. CDR3 sequence (DNA): TGTGCCTTCCGGGGTAACACTGAAGCTTTCTTT. Drawing the rest from reference TRBV30 and TRBJ1-1, the complete variable domain is SQTIHQWPATLVQPVGSPLSLECTVEGTSNPNLYWYRQAAGRGLQLLFYSVGIGQISSEVPQNLSASRPQDRQFILSSKKLLLSDSGFYLCAFRGNTEAFFGQGTRLTVV.

This clonotype was seen more than once but under ten times. Compared with germline, one end of the junction differs, possibly owing to a read error. The rearrangement links TRBV19 to TRBJ2-7, with D hard to call. This CDR3 is 13 amino acids long. CDR1 LNHDA and CDR2 SQIVND come from the germline V gene (reference sequence). CDR3 nucleotides: TGTGCCAGTAGGCACGCAAGCTCCTACGAGCAGCACTTC. Its protein product is CASRHASSYEQHF.

This clonotype turned up a few times. The CDR3 is CASSQNRGPGANVLTF. DNA of the CDR3: TGCGCCAGCAGCCAGAACAGGGGTCCTGGGGCCAACGTCCTGACTTTC. V gene TRBV4-1 combines with J gene TRBJ2-6; TRBD1 matches 7 bases. V was pared by 3 bases and J by 2 bases, with 4 bases of the junction left unmatched. This CDR3 is 16 amino acids long. Germline lookup yields CDR1 MGHRA and CDR2 YSYEKL.

The rearrangement joins TRBV6-1 to TRBJ2-5; 14 positions agree with TRBD2. The CDR3 is 17 residues long. After removal of 6 bases from V and 2 bases from J, the junction contained 8 bases not matched to a gene. The germline V gene has CDR1 MNHNS and CDR2 SASEGT. Here the CDR3 reads CASSLMRLAGGQETQYF. For the CDR3, the DNA is TGTGCCAGCAGCCTAATGCGACTAGCGGGAGGGCAAGAGACCCAGTACTTC.

This clonotype has a handful of counts. This chain connects TRBV5-5 to TRBJ2-7; D is perhaps TRBD1 (6 bases). Germline V CDR1 and CDR2: SGHKS, YYEKEE (reference sequence). This CDR3 region has 15 residues. V was pared by 0 bases and J by 2 bases, with 12 bases between. The CDR3 here is CASSLGQVITYEQYF. CDR3 nucleotides: TGTGCCAGCAGCTTGGGACAGGTTATAACCTACGAGCAGTACTTC.

In this sample, this clonotype turned up many times. This chain links TRBV15 with TRBJ1-2; unclear D gene. Trimming left V 1 base short and J 4 bases short, with 13 bases between. Germline CDR1 and CDR2: LNHNV and YYDKDF (reference sequence). This CDR3 contains 15 residues. The CDR3 protein is CATSRVQPEAYGYTF. In DNA form, the CDR3 reads TGTGCCACCAGCAGAGTGCAGCCGGAAGCCTATGGCTACACCTTC.

This clonotype was detected many times. This sequence joins TRBV3-1 and TRBJ2-2; D is undetermined. Germline V gene data show CDR1 as LGHDT and CDR2 as YNNKEL (reference sequence). The CDR3 extends over 15 amino acids. V dropped 0 bases and J dropped 3 bases, with 8 bases sitting between them. CDR3 loop: CASSQESTYTGELFF. CDR3 nucleotides: TGTGCCAGCAGCCAAGAAAGCACCTACACCGGGGAGCTGTTTTTT.

This clonotype was seen more than once but under ten times. V is TRBV18 and J is TRBJ2-7, with TRBD1 matching 9 bases. The CDR3 length is 12 residues. V trimming: 3 bases; J trimming: 9 bases; junction bases outside the gene matches: 3. Germline CDR1 is KGHSH and CDR2 is LQKENI. CDR3 protein: CASSPDRGGQYF. The CDR3 nucleotides read TGTGCCAGCTCACCGGACAGGGGTGGGCAGTACTTC.

This clonotype was recorded many times. The rearrangement links TRBV27 to TRBJ1-4; D unclear. Trimming pared 6 bases from V and 5 bases from J, leaving 16 bases between. This CDR3 is built from 15 residues. The germline gives CDR1 MNHEY, CDR2 SMNVEV (reference sequence). Written as DNA, the CDR3 is TGTGCCAGCAGCCCATTAACCAAAGGCAATGAAAAACTGTTTTTT. This encodes CASSPLTKGNEKLFF.

This sequence joins TRBV6-1 and TRBJ1-4; 9 nucleotides match TRBD1. The CDR3 has 16 amino acids. The trim removed 5 bases at V and 6 bases at J, leaving 10 bases unmatched. The germline gives CDR1 MNHNS, CDR2 SASEGT. The CDR3 nucleotides read TGTGCCAGCAGTAAAAGGACAGGGGTTTGGGATGAAAAACTGTTTTTT. It codes for CASSKRTGVWDEKLFF.

This clonotype appeared a few times. The chain links TRBV5-4 to TRBJ2-7, with TRBD2 matching 9 bases. This CDR3 has 16 residues. Germline values: CDR1 SGHNT, CDR2 YYREEE (reference sequence). J was trimmed by 5 bases and V by 0 bases; bases with no gene match: 9. This CDR3 reads CASSLAPGSGRNEQYF. The CDR3 DNA reads as TGTGCCAGCAGCTTGGCCCCCGGTAGCGGGAGAAACGAGCAGTACTTC.

This clonotype was recorded a few times. The rearrangement joins TRBV4-1 to TRBJ2-1; the match to TRBD2 covers 9 bases. This CDR3 has 18 amino acids. CDR1 and CDR2 (germline): MGHRA, YSYEKL. J was trimmed by 0 bases and V by 4 bases; bases with no gene match: 10. CDR3 protein: CASSPRTSALSSYNEQFF. CDR3 DNA sequence: TGCGCCAGCAGCCCCCGGACTAGCGCCTTAAGCTCCTACAATGAGCAGTTCTTC.

This clonotype was observed many times. The chain links TRBV2 to TRBJ2-7; TRBD2 matches 8 bases. V dropped 6 bases and J dropped 3; count of bases not matched to a gene: 16. The CDR3 is made up of 17 amino acids. Germline V gives CDR1 SNHLY, CDR2 FYNNEI. The CDR3: CASRQGGGRGGGYEQYF. Written as DNA, the CDR3 is TGTGCCAGCAGACAGGGAGGAGGTCGGGGGGGAGGCTACGAGCAGTACTTC.

Ten or more counts support this clonotype. The chain combines TRBV28 with TRBJ1-2, with a weak D call TRBD1 (5 bases). The V end was cut by 3 bases, the J end by 5 bases, with 10 bases between. In germline, CDR1 is MDHEN, CDR2 SYDVKM. This CDR3 has 13 residues. The CDR3 region is CASSLRQPYGYTF. In nucleotides, the CDR3 is TGTGCCAGCAGTTTGAGACAGCCTTATGGCTACACCTTC.

This clonotype was seen many times. This rearrangement joins TRBV20-1 to TRBJ1-5; TRBD1 agrees at 11 bases. Germline V gene sequence: CDR1 DFQATT, CDR2 SNEGSKA (reference sequence). The CDR3 sequence is 20 residues long. V shed 0 bases and J 1 base; nucleotides not matched to a gene: 14. CDR3 sequence (DNA): TGCAGTGCTAGAGATCTCCGCCGGGACAGGGGGGGAATGAGCAATCAGCCCCAGCATTTT. The encoded protein is CSARDLRRDRGGMSNQPQHF.

This chain links TRBV29-1 with TRBJ2-3, with unresolved D. Trimming pared 0 bases from V and 0 bases from J, leaving 10 bases between. CDR1 is SQVTM and CDR2 is ANQGSEA in the germline V gene. The CDR3 extends over 15 amino acids. DNA for the CDR3: TGCAGCGTTGAAGATCCAGGACGAAGCACAGATACGCAGTATTTT. Translating it yields CSVEDPGRSTDTQYF.

This clonotype was detected ten times or more. The chain combines TRBV18 with TRBJ2-7; TRBD1 agrees at 11 bases. The CDR3 has 16 amino acids. Trimming cost V 6 bases and J 3 bases; bases outside gene matches: 10. CDR1 is KGHSH and CDR2 is LQKENI in the germline V gene. DNA of the CDR3: TGTGCCAGCTCTCCCCCGGCCGGGACAGGGGGCTACGAGCAGTACTTC. It yields the protein CASSPPAGTGGYEQYF. The full variable domain, rest sourced from reference TRBV18 and TRBJ2-7, is NAGVMQNPRHLVRRRGQEARLRCSPMKGHSHVYWYRQLPEEGLKFMVYLQKENIIDESGMPKERFSAEFPKEGPSILRIQQVVRGDSAAYFCASSPPAGTGGYEQYFGPGTRLTVT.

This clonotype has ten or more counts. This chain connects TRBV27 to TRBJ1-4; 8 bases are a match to TRBD1. V was pared by 4 bases and J by 7 bases, with 5 bases of the junction left unmatched. Germline CDR1 and CDR2: MNHEY and SMNVEV (reference sequence). CDR3 length equals 14 residues. CDR3 sequence (DNA): TGTGCCAGCAGTTCGGGACAGGAGTCTGAAAAACTGTTTTTT. This translates into CASSSGQESEKLFF.

This clonotype was seen just once. A much larger clone lies one base from this, so it may be a read error. The chain has TRBV7-9 and TRBJ2-4, with D perhaps given as TRBD1 or TRBD2 (6 bases each). The CDR3 totals 16 residues. Germline CDR1 is SEHNR and CDR2 is FQNEAQ (reference sequence). The V gene lost 10 bases and the J gene lost 11 bases, with 30 bases spanning the gap. Here the CDR3 reads CAIPSVQGRHGGFQYF. CDR3 sequence (DNA): TGTGCCATCCCATCCGTACAGGGTAGGCACGGAGGGTTTCAGTACTTC.

In its sample, this clonotype was seen many times. The chain combines TRBV6-5 with TRBJ2-7; D is undetermined. From germline, CDR1 is MNHEY and CDR2 SVGAGI. CDR3 size: 15 residues. V gave up 0 bases and J gave up 0 bases, with 9 bases separating them. The DNA for the CDR3 is TGTGCCAGCAGTTACTCTATAGCCAACTCCTACGAGCAGTACTTC. Its translation is CASSYSIANSYEQYF.

The CDR3 DNA sequence: TGTGCCAGCAGCGTCTCCCCGGGACTAGCGGGAGTGGGCACAGATACGCAGTATTTT. Amino acids: CASSVSPGLAGVGTDTQYF. V is TRBV7-9 and J is TRBJ2-3; 14 bases agree with TRBD2. V lost 5 bases to trimming and J lost 1 base; unmatched junction nucleotides: 11. There are 19 residues in the CDR3. Germline loops: CDR1 SEHNR, CDR2 FQNEAQ (reference sequence).

The sample holds many counts of this clonotype. This sequence joins TRBV7-3 and TRBJ1-4; D possibly corresponds to TRBD1 (5 bases). Trimming pared 1 base from V and 7 bases from J, leaving 19 bases between. The CDR3 consists of 17 residues. Germline V gene data show CDR1 as SGHTA and CDR2 as FQGTGA. DNA of the CDR3: TGTGCCAGCAGCTTAATGGCGGCAGGGTCTGAGAGTGAAAAACTGTTTTTT. The encoded protein is CASSLMAAGSESEKLFF.

V is TRBV5-1 and J is TRBJ2-5, with a weak D call TRBD2 (7 bases). The V gene lost 6 bases and the J gene lost 2 bases, with 14 bases spanning the gap. CDR3 length equals 14 residues. CDR1 and CDR2 (germline): SGHRS, YFSETQ. CDR3: CASNTGGHQETQYF. The CDR3 region has the DNA TGCGCCAGCAATACCGGGGGGCATCAAGAGACCCAGTACTTC.